The TCR beta chain under discussion was sequenced for a study of cytomegalovirus exposure and HLA in healthy donors. Whole-study results and caveats: In terms of immune exposure information, only CMV serostatus was available. Cytomegalovirus status, reportedly, was diagnosed with high specificity and sensitivity by the classifier.

The J segment lost 5 bases and the V segment lost 5 bases, leaving 16 bases of the junction unmatched. The CDR3 extends over 18 amino acids. From germline, CDR1 is SEHNR and CDR2 FQNEAQ (reference sequence). PCR involved 60 Vbeta and 13 Jbeta primers. The table came from immunoSEQ multiplex PCR; TCRdb's copy has only in-frame clones and leaves some out. This table has some 150,000 clones, 80% appearing once. Remarks on this clone: The antigen is not known.

The origin of this receptor is a man aged 30 to 45 in good health and CMV-seronegative. The chain has TRBV7-9 and TRBJ2-3; 10 bases align to TRBD2. Specimen: PBMCs. The chain's CDR3 is CASSPPFRLAGVIDTQYF. Here the CDR3 DNA reads TGTGCCAGCAGCCCACCCTTCCGTCTAGCGGGGGTTATAGATACGCAGTATTTT.